This passage covers 24 T cell receptor beta chains from one sample sequenced in a study of metastatic and nonmetastatic thyroid tumors. None of the patients had undergone any treatment ahead of thyroid surgery. Using MiXCR, TCRdb reanalyzed the PCR reads. Altogether 89,000 or so clones are present, around 9.1% being singletons, with the ten largest covering approximately 10%. Sequencing input: blood. These receptors came from a female donor with papillary thyroid cancer or a benign thyroid nodule (not recorded which). Some clones in this sample may be carry-over from other donors' samples.

This clone was counted ten times or more. V usage is TRBV6-2 or TRBV6-3 and J usage is TRBJ1-2; the match to TRBD1 covers 9 bases. Germline assignment: CDR1 MNHEY and CDR2 SVGEGT. Losses at the gene ends were 5 bases for V and 4 bases for J; bases not matched to a gene: 14. CDR3 length equals 17 residues. The CDR3 protein is CASSPVPGQGLRYGYTF. The CDR3 bases are TGTGCCAGCAGTCCAGTCCCGGGACAGGGTCTCCGCTATGGCTACACCTTC.

This clone has a handful of counts. This sequence joins TRBV9 and TRBJ2-2; the D gene is possibly TRBD1 (5 bases). V was shortened by 3 bases and J by 2 bases, with 23 bases between the two germline ends. Germline assignment: CDR1 SGDLS and CDR2 YYNGEE. The CDR3 loop spans 19 amino acids. DNA of the CDR3: TGTGCCAGCAGCGCAGTAGGGGCCCCGACGCATGAAAACACCGGGGAGCTGTTTTTT. As protein: CASSAVGAPTHENTGELFF.

V gene TRBV7-2 combines with J gene TRBJ2-7; D is ambiguous. Germline CDR1 SGHTA, CDR2 FQGNSA. The V gene lost 7 bases and the J gene lost 3 bases, with 16 bases spanning the gap. The CDR3 runs 14 residues. CDR3 in amino acids: CASIFLGGDYEQYF. CDR3 coding DNA: TGTGCCAGCATCTTCTTGGGCGGTGACTACGAGCAGTACTTC.

At least ten counts were recorded for this clone. J is TRBJ2-7 and V is TRBV15; D may be TRBD1 (5 bases). The CDR3 is 15 amino acids. The germline V gene has CDR1 LNHNV and CDR2 YYDKDF (reference sequence). Trimming left V 1 base short and J 3 bases short, with 13 bases between. CDR3 amino acids: CATSRVGPGIYEQYF. The CDR3 nucleotides are TGTGCCACCAGCAGAGTTGGTCCAGGGATCTACGAGCAGTACTTC.

This clone was detected ten times or more. The chain joins TRBV27 to TRBJ1-6, with D possibly being TRBD1 (6 bases). The CDR3 has 15 amino acids. Germline loops: CDR1 MNHEY, CDR2 SMNVEV (reference sequence). Trimming took 3 bases from V and 2 from J, leaving 8 bases between them. CDR3 nucleotide sequence: TGTGCCAGCAGTTTGTCAGGGGCCTATAATTCACCCCTCCACTTT. This gives the protein CASSLSGAYNSPLHF.

This clone was found once. The J gene is TRBJ2-2, the V gene TRBV3-1; TRBD2 aligns across 13 bases. The CDR3 consists of 16 residues. In germline, CDR1 is LGHDT, CDR2 YNNKEL (reference sequence). Trimming at V came to 4 bases and at J to 6 bases, leaving 5 bases not matched to a gene. This chain's CDR3 is CASSPPGLAGSGELFF. CDR3 coding DNA: TGTGCCAGCAGCCCCCCGGGACTAGCGGGATCCGGGGAGCTGTTTTTT. The full variable domain, in which reference TRBV3-1 and TRBJ2-2 provide the parts outside the CDR3, is DTAVSQTPKYLVTQMGNDKSIKCEQNLGHDTMYWYKQDSKKFLKIMFSYNNKELIINETVPNRFSPKSPDKAHLNLHINSLELGDSAVYFCASSPPGLAGSGELFFGEGSRLTVL.

This clone occurred many times. V usage is TRBV6-1 and J usage is TRBJ2-7; D is unresolved. The CDR3 is 11 residues long. CDR1 is MNHNS and CDR2 is SASEGT in the germline V gene. Trimming shortened V by 5 bases and J by 2 bases, and 4 bases separated the two germline ends. The CDR3 protein is CASSFTYEQYF. The CDR3 bases are TGTGCCAGCAGTTTCACCTACGAGCAGTACTTC.

Many counts were recorded for this clone. The gene calls are TRBV20-1 and TRBJ2-7, with TRBD2 identical over 9 bases. The CDR3 is made up of 14 amino acids. In germline, CDR1 is DFQATT, CDR2 SNEGSKA (reference sequence). V shed 6 bases, J shed 7 bases, and the junction held 13 bases outside the gene matches. The CDR3 is CSAPSGAGGWEQYF. CDR3 nucleotide sequence: TGCAGTGCACCTAGCGGGGCGGGAGGCTGGGAGCAGTACTTC.

This clone was picked up many times. The chain carries TRBV18 and TRBJ2-5, with TRBD2 matching over 7 bases. J gave up 3 bases and V 3 bases, and 4 bases lay outside the gene matches. This CDR3 comprises 14 residues. CDR1 KGHSH and CDR2 LQKENI come from the germline V gene. In DNA form, the CDR3 reads TGTGCCAGCTCACCCCCGGGGAGGGAAGAGACCCAGTACTTC. Translation gives CASSPPGREETQYF. Drawing the rest from reference TRBV18 and TRBJ2-5, the complete variable domain is NAGVMQNPRHLVRRRGQEARLRCSPMKGHSHVYWYRQLPEEGLKFMVYLQKENIIDESGMPKERFSAEFPKEGPSILRIQQVVRGDSAAYFCASSPPGREETQYFGPGTRLLVL.

Ten or more counts support this clone. This chain uses TRBV28 with TRBJ1-5, with D possibly matching TRBD1 (6 bases). The CDR3 consists of 16 residues. Germline V gene lookup returns CDR1 MDHEN and CDR2 SYDVKM. V was shortened by 2 bases and J by 4 bases, with 15 bases between the two germline ends. In DNA, the CDR3 is TGTGCCAGCAGTTTACGTCAGGGGCATTCAAATCAGCCCCAGCATTTT. Protein sequence: CASSLRQGHSNQPQHF.

This clone was found many times. The rearrangement uses TRBV11-2 and TRBJ1-2; 7 bases match TRBD1. V dropped 5 bases and J dropped 4; count of bases not matched to a gene: 10. Germline assignment: CDR1 SGHAT and CDR2 FQNNGV. This CDR3 has 15 residues. CDR3 loop: CASSPRQGVGYGYTF. The CDR3 coding sequence is TGTGCCAGCAGCCCGAGACAGGGAGTCGGCTATGGCTACACCTTC. Supplemented by reference TRBV11-2 and TRBJ1-2, the full variable domain reads EAGVAQSPRYKIIEKRQSVAFWCNPISGHATLYWYQQILGQGPKLLIQFQNNGVVDDSQLPKDRFSAERLKGVDSTLKIQPAKLEDSAVYLCASSPRQGVGYGYTFGSGTRLTVV.

This clone was seen only a few times. A much larger clone lies a single base off, so this may be a read error. The chain is built from TRBV7-9 and TRBJ2-5; 7 bases agree with TRBD2. The CDR3 loop spans 15 amino acids. Germline V gives CDR1 SEHNR, CDR2 FQNEAQ (reference sequence). With V trimmed by 5 bases and J by 4 bases, 10 bases remained unmatched. CDR3 in DNA: TGTGCCAGCAGCCCCTCGGGCGGGGGAGGAGAGACCCAGTACTTC. Translation gives CASSPSGGGGETQYF.

This clone appeared many times. This chain joins TRBV11-2 and TRBJ1-5; D may be TRBD1 (5 bases). Germline assignment: CDR1 SGHAT and CDR2 FQNNGV. This CDR3 spans 18 amino acids. V gave up 1 base and J gave up 3 bases, with 19 bases separating them. CDR3 sequence reads: CASSLVPLTATNNQPQHF. The CDR3 nucleotides are TGTGCCAGCAGCTTAGTTCCCCTGACAGCGACGAACAATCAGCCCCAGCATTTT.

This clone was counted at least ten times. The gene calls are TRBV6-1 and TRBJ2-7; D unresolved. The ends were cut back, 5 bases at V and 0 bases at J, with 11 bases in the middle. The CDR3 runs to 14 residues. Germline-derived CDR1 and CDR2 are MNHNS and SASEGT. The CDR3: CASSQIPSSYEQYF. CDR3 DNA sequence: TGTGCCAGCAGTCAAATTCCCAGCTCCTACGAGCAGTACTTC.

Regarding this clone: A much larger clone sits a single nucleotide away, making a read error possible. This CDR3 is also generated by other DNA sequences in the sample. The chain has TRBV6-1 and TRBJ1-5; D gene ambiguous. The CDR3 spans 14 residues. In germline, CDR1 is MNHNS, CDR2 SASEGT. The ends were cut back, 11 bases at V and 2 bases at J, with 16 bases in the middle. CDR3 DNA sequence: TGTGCCGGGTGGGGTGGGGATCGCAATCAGCCCCAGCATTTT. Translating gives CAGWGGDRNQPQHF.

In this sample, this clone turned up many times. The rearrangement joins TRBV16 to TRBJ1-2, with D perhaps matching TRBD1 (5 bases). Trimming removed 3 bases from V and 4 bases from J, with 9 bases in between. This CDR3 is 13 amino acids long. CDR1 is KGHSY and CDR2 is FQNENV in the germline V gene. CDR3 sequence reads: CASSQGRVYGYTF. The CDR3 region has the DNA TGTGCCAGCAGCCAGGGACGGGTCTATGGCTACACCTTC.

On this clone itself: A read error may explain this, as a much larger clone is one base away. This chain connects TRBV12-3 or TRBV12-4 to TRBJ2-7; TRBD1 matches at 9 bases. The CDR3 spans 14 residues. J was trimmed by 0 bases and V by 6 bases; bases with no gene match: 3. CDR3 in amino acids: CASSRGQGSYEQYF. The CDR3 DNA follows: TGTGCCAGCAGCCGGGGACAGGGCTCCTACGAGCAGTACTTC.

This clone appeared many times. The chain recombines TRBV19 with TRBJ1-5; no definite D call. Germline-derived CDR1 and CDR2 are LNHDA and SQIVND (reference sequence). This CDR3 contains 14 residues. V was cut by 1 base and J by 2 bases, with 6 bases left in between. The CDR3, as DNA: TGTGCCAGTAGTATAGTTAGGGGCAATCAGCCCCAGCATTTT. Translating it yields CASSIVRGNQPQHF.

This clone has ten or more counts. J is TRBJ2-2 and V is TRBV6-1, with a possible D match to TRBD2 (6 bases). Trimming stripped 1 base from V and 5 bases from J, with 11 bases between. This CDR3 has 15 amino acids. Per germline, CDR1 MNHNS and CDR2 SASEGT. The DNA of the CDR3 is TGTGCCAGCAGTGAAGAGGCTGGGGGGACCGGGGAGCTGTTTTTT. This gives the protein CASSEEAGGTGELFF.

This clone was seen ten or more times. Given a much more abundant clone one base away, this may be a read error. The chain is built from TRBV6-4 and TRBJ2-3; TRBD2 matches at 13 bases. V was pared by 2 bases and J by 4 bases, with 0 bases of the junction left unmatched. CDR1 and CDR2 from the germline V gene are MRHNA and SNTAGT. CDR3 length equals 15 residues. CDR3 DNA sequence: TGTGCCAGCAGTGACACTAGCGGGGGGGCAGATACGCAGTATTTT. Its translation: CASSDTSGGADTQYF.

This clone was observed a few times. Given a much more abundant clone one base away, this may be a read error. This chain joins TRBV3-1 and TRBJ1-2; D unresolved. V was cut by 2 bases and J by 7 bases, with 14 bases left in between. The germline gives CDR1 LGHDT, CDR2 YNNKEL (reference sequence). CDR3 length equals 14 residues. CDR3 bases: TGTGCCAGCAGCCAACCCACCCGACTGGGTGGCTACACCTTC. It encodes CASSQPTRLGGYTF.

The V gene is TRBV7-6, the J gene TRBJ2-5, with 7 bases matching TRBD1. CDR1 and CDR2 (germline): SGHVS, FNYEAQ. The CDR3 has 13 residues. Trimming cost V 5 bases and J 7 bases; bases outside gene matches: 7. CDR3 in amino acids: CASSTGQRGTQYF. CDR3 bases: TGTGCCAGCAGCACGGGACAGAGAGGGACCCAGTACTTC.

In nucleotides, the CDR3 is TGCAGTGCGGTCGACGGTGGCTCTGGAAACACCATATATTTT. Amino acid sequence: CSAVDGGSGNTIYF. The V and J genes are TRBV20-1 and TRBJ1-3; D unclear. Germline values: CDR1 DFQATT, CDR2 SNEGSKA (reference sequence). The CDR3 totals 14 residues. Trimming removed 6 bases at V and 0 bases at J, with 12 bases between.

This clone occurred many times. The gene calls are TRBV4-1 and TRBJ2-2; D possibly corresponds to TRBD1 (5 bases). Germline CDR1 is MGHRA and CDR2 is YSYEKL. V was trimmed by 2 bases and J by 5 bases, leaving 6 bases between them. The CDR3 totals 13 residues. As DNA, the CDR3 is TGCGCCAGCAGCCAATACAGGACCGGGGAGCTGTTTTTT. Encoded protein: CASSQYRTGELFF.